These 6 T cell receptor beta chains were all obtained from the same sample, sequenced in a study of somatic mutations in cytotoxic T cells in rheumatoid arthritis (TCRdb year 2017). The library was made by the immunoSEQ multiplex PCR assay. TCRdb re-hosts the immuneACCESS table, in-frame sequences only. Its copies lack some clones; in the studies checked, an unresolved V gene accounts for under half of them, and the cause for the rest is not known. The sample table contains around 13,000 clones; only one count was recorded for 78% of them. The biggest ten clones account for about 22% of the sample. Sequences were obtained from CD8+ T cells sorted from blood. These receptors were obtained from an adult with rheumatoid arthritis.

V and J are TRBV5-8 and TRBJ2-1; 8 positions match TRBD2. Germline V gene sequence: CDR1 SGHTS, CDR2 YDEGEE. J lost 2 bases, V lost 0 bases, and 4 bases had no gene match. This CDR3 comprises 16 residues. The CDR3 DNA follows: TGTGCCAGCAGCTTGGGAGCGGGAGTGCCCTACAATGAGCAGTTCTTC. This translates into CASSLGAGVPYNEQFF.

Only a few counts were recorded for this clone. The rearrangement links TRBV27 to TRBJ1-2, with unresolved D. The CDR3 spans 14 residues. V was pared by 3 bases and J by 1 base, with 9 bases between. Germline V gene sequence: CDR1 MNHEY, CDR2 SMNVEV (reference sequence). The CDR3 loop reads CASSFGVFNYGYTF. DNA of the CDR3: TGTGCCAGCAGTTTCGGGGTGTTTAACTATGGCTACACCTTC.

The J gene is TRBJ2-1, the V gene TRBV5-6; perhaps TRBD1 as D (6 bases). Trimming left V 4 bases short and J 4 bases short, with 9 bases between. Germline V gene lookup returns CDR1 SGHDT and CDR2 YYEEEE. CDR3 size: 13 residues. In DNA form, the CDR3 reads TGTGCCAGCAGCCAGACAGGTTACAATGAGCAGTTCTTC. Its protein is CASSQTGYNEQFF. Full variable domain (missing parts from reference TRBV5-6 and TRBJ2-1): DAGVTQSPTHLIKTRGQQVTLRCSPKSGHDTVSWYQQALGQGPQFIFQYYEEEERQRGNFPDRFSGHQFPNYSSELNVNALLLGDSALYLCASSQTGYNEQFFGPGTRLTVL.

V and J are TRBV27 and TRBJ2-5; no clear D gene. The V end lost 4 bases, the J end lost 0 bases, and 6 bases lay between the germline ends. CDR1 and CDR2 (germline): MNHEY, SMNVEV (reference sequence). The CDR3 totals 13 residues. The CDR3 sequence is CASSSTYQETQYF. As DNA, the CDR3 is TGTGCCAGCAGTTCCACGTACCAAGAGACCCAGTACTTC.

The chain recombines TRBV2 with TRBJ2-3, with a possible D match to TRBD2 (5 bases). The CDR3 loop spans 16 amino acids. Germline CDR1 and CDR2: SNHLY and FYNNEI. V shed 7 bases and J shed 5 bases, with 22 bases lying between them. The CDR3 DNA reads TGTGCCAGCACCTCGTTTGGACTGGAATCTGGAGATACGCAGTATTTT. Protein sequence: CASTSFGLESGDTQYF.

The rearrangement links TRBV10-2 to TRBJ2-7; 7 bases are a match to TRBD1. CDR3 length: 13 residues. The ends lost 8 bases at V and 2 bases at J; junction bases unmatched: 6. The V gene's germline CDR1 is WSHSY and CDR2 SAAADI. The CDR3 loop is CASRWTGAYEQYF. CDR3 DNA: TGCGCCAGCCGCTGGACAGGAGCCTACGAGCAGTACTTC.